The TCR beta chain under discussion was sequenced for a study of cytomegalovirus exposure and HLA in healthy donors. The study, taken as a whole, reports: Some public TCRs appeared in many individuals, while most sequences were rare. Later analysis suggested links between common viral pathogens and several top significant clusters. Earlier findings revealed that most TCR beta V segments proved productive either about 90% or about 30% of the time.

On this clone: Its antigen remains unidentified.

Vbeta (60) and Jbeta (13) primers were used in the PCR. Produced via immunoSEQ multiplex PCR; TCRdb's table is partial and in-frame only. The repertoire holds 50,000 to 80,000 clones, with over 75% as singletons. The CDR3 totals 13 residues. Trimming took off 2 bases at V and 5 bases at J, with 7 bases between the two ends. Germline V gene lookup returns CDR1 SGHRS and CDR2 YFSETQ. V usage is TRBV5-1 and J usage is TRBJ2-2, with D unclear. The sequenced sample consisted of PBMCs. The origin of this receptor is a male donor in good health and CMV-seropositive. The CDR3 coding sequence is TGCGCCAGCAGCTTACAGATTACCGGGGAGCTGTTTTTT. It specifies CASSLQITGELFF. Drawing the rest from reference TRBV5-1 and TRBJ2-2, the complete variable domain is KAGVTQTPRYLIKTRGQQVTLSCSPISGHRSVSWYQQTPGQGLQFLFEYFSETQRNKGNFPGRFSGRQFSNSRSEMNVSTLELGDSALYLCASSLQITGELFFGEGSRLTVL.